The sequence of this TCR beta chain was determined in a study of sequential checkpoint blockade in melanoma. V was pared by 8 bases and J by 8 bases, with 15 bases between. The CDR3 consists of 13 residues. Germline-derived CDR1 and CDR2 are SEHNR and FQNEAQ (reference sequence). Specified treatment: randomized to nivolumab then ipilimumab (arm A) or the reverse (arm B). Sorted cells were live CD3+CD8+, lacking CD19 and CD56, from PBMCs. TCRdb keeps only in-frame clones here, not all; method: immunoSEQ multiplex PCR. Here the sample spans 13,000 or so clones, roughly four fifths being singletons. This sequence was found in a human donor with melanoma. The chain joins TRBV7-9 to TRBJ2-2, with TRBD1 as a possible D gene (6 bases). Source: CD8+ T cells sorted from blood (inferred from file names), taken from a patient given nivolumab and ipilimumab in sequence. CDR3 loop: CASGDLTGGELFF. In DNA, the CDR3 is TGTGCCAGCGGCGACCTAACAGGGGGGGAGCTGTTTTTT.